These T cell receptor beta chains were read from a single sample in a study of blood T cell repertoires in COVID-19. Measured with immunoSEQ multiplex PCR; TCRdb has only the in-frame clones, and not every one. The sample has about 200,000 clones; 88% are singletons. Sequences were obtained from peripheral blood. These receptors were collected from a man between 35 and 55 years old with active or convalescent COVID-19. Both conserved end residues are part of each CDR3. A D gene is named only where the DNA matches it firmly. Clone size is shown for a subset of rows, as once, few, many or a class of expanded clone.

d_gene	abundance	v_gene	j_gene	CDR3aa
TRBD2	.	TRBV6-5	TRBJ2-1	CASRTWTRADNEQFF
.	.	TRBV5-5	TRBJ1-2	CASSQQGGYGYTF
.	.	TRBV7-2	TRBJ2-7	CASRYSVSLPGEQYF
.	.	TRBV6-5	TRBJ2-7	CATQRVYEQYF
.	.	TRBV7-2	TRBJ1-6	CASSSSTDSWSLHF
TRBD1	.	TRBV2	TRBJ1-5	CASSYRGTGVFLSGQPQHF
.	.	TRBV19	TRBJ1-2	CASSILDNPSNYGYTF
TRBD2	.	TRBV7-9	TRBJ2-5	CASSLAERGGQQYF
TRBD1	.	TRBV7-8	TRBJ2-7	CASSISGTGGPWEQYF
TRBD1	.	TRBV11-2	TRBJ1-6	CASSPYPGQDSPLHF
.	.	TRBV3-1/TRBV3-2	TRBJ2-3	CASSQEPRDGDTQYF
TRBD1	few	TRBV7-8	TRBJ1-1	CASSLNRGYSEAFF
.	.	TRBV20-1	TRBJ1-1	CSATTGEAFF
TRBD2	.	TRBV5-4	TRBJ2-1	CASSPGPGTSGKGEQFF
TRBD1	.	TRBV28	TRBJ2-7	CASSLWDRERVTYEQYF
.	few	TRBV4-1	TRBJ1-2	CASSQVAENYGYTF
.	once	TRBV19	TRBJ1-6	CASSKQDSPLHF
.	.	TRBV3-1/TRBV3-2	TRBJ2-3	CASSQVADTQYF
TRBD1	.	TRBV18	TRBJ2-7	CASSPQGATYEQYF
.	.	TRBV28	TRBJ1-1	CASMRADTEAFF
.	few	TRBV5-8	TRBJ1-3	CASSLGQTGNTIYF
.	few	TRBV27	TRBJ1-6	CASSLRQYSNSPLHF
TRBD1	.	TRBV6-5	TRBJ1-1	CASKVTGLNTEAFF
.	.	TRBV7-8	TRBJ1-1	CASSLVAGKNTEAFF
.	.	TRBV6-5	TRBJ1-2	CASSIDTQPYGYTF
.	.	TRBV28	TRBJ2-2	CASSPGSFPDTGELFF
.	.	TRBV28	TRBJ1-6	CASTPRGSPLHF
.	.	TRBV6-5	TRBJ2-2	CASRGGTGELFF
TRBD1	.	TRBV5-1	TRBJ1-5	CASSLDGTVNQPQHF
TRBD1	.	TRBV19	TRBJ1-6	CASKARDRGAYNSPLHF
.	.	TRBV19	TRBJ1-1	CASTRNTEAFF
.	.	TRBV9	TRBJ2-2	CASSVLDPGDRTGELFF
.	once	TRBV12-3/TRBV12-4	TRBJ1-2	CASSLGGLGGYTF
.	.	TRBV27	TRBJ2-3	CASSPTSGTDTQYF
TRBD1	.	TRBV30	TRBJ1-6	CAWSVTGTGGSPLHF
.	.	TRBV5-4	TRBJ1-2	CASSLDRYYGYTF
TRBD2	.	TRBV19	TRBJ2-2	CASRAGLALANTGELFF
TRBD2	.	TRBV6-2/TRBV6-3	TRBJ2-3	CASTPKMGGLGDTQYF
TRBD1	.	TRBV5-4	TRBJ1-1	CASSPGQMNTEAFF
.	.	TRBV5-5	TRBJ2-1	CASSLVLTTIYNEQFF
.	.	TRBV20-1	TRBJ1-1	CSASLGANTEAFF
TRBD1	.	TRBV5-1	TRBJ2-5	CASAGTGTPREETQYF
.	.	TRBV15	TRBJ1-2	CATSRSRMGPDGYTF
.	.	TRBV20-1	TRBJ1-2	CSAPFGGGYTF
TRBD2	.	TRBV12-5	TRBJ2-3	CASGSGIIAGGVDTQYF
TRBD1	.	TRBV28	TRBJ1-4	CASIGQGGEKLFF
.	.	TRBV6-1	TRBJ2-7	CASSNRQAYEQYF
TRBD2	.	TRBV4-2	TRBJ2-5	CASSPAGGQIQETQYF
.	.	TRBV18	TRBJ2-7	CASSPNGRAEQYF